These T cell receptor beta chains were read from a single sample in a study of spatial heterogeneity in lung cancer. TCRdb reprocessed the 5' RACE reads with MiXCR, giving one entry per CDR3 protein. The sample gives 7,500 to 10,000 distinct CDR3 sequences, 14% of which show up once; roughly an eighth is in the top ten. The sequencing used lung tumor tissue, collected at surgery. The origin of the receptors is a male donor with early-stage non-small cell lung cancer. The CDR3 runs from the conserved cysteine through the conserved F or W. Fields, in order: D gene, J gene, V gene, clone size, CDR3 protein, CDR3 DNA. A D gene is named only where the DNA matches it firmly. Some rows have no size entry. The others give once, few or many, or a class for an expanded clone.

D gene: TRBD1; J gene: TRBJ2-1; V gene: TRBV6-6; clone size: many; CDR3 protein: CASTPGGKSYNEQFF; CDR3 DNA: TGTGCCAGCACCCCAGGGGGAAAGTCCTACAATGAGCAGTTCTTC
D gene: TRBD2; J gene: TRBJ2-7; V gene: TRBV28; clone size: many; CDR3 protein: CASSSGGGAYEQYF; CDR3 DNA: TGTGCCAGCAGTTCCGGGGGGGGAGCCTACGAGCAGTACTTC
D gene: -; J gene: TRBJ2-3; V gene: TRBV5-1; clone size: many; CDR3 protein: CASTVGDTQYF; CDR3 DNA: TGCGCCAGCACAGTGGGAGATACGCAGTATTTT
D gene: TRBD2; J gene: TRBJ2-3; V gene: TRBV12-3/TRBV12-4; clone size: few; CDR3 protein: CASSFGSGRAPYF; CDR3 DNA: TGTGCCAGCAGTTTTGGGAGCGGGAGGGCCCCGTATTTT
D gene: TRBD1; J gene: TRBJ1-1; V gene: TRBV2; clone size: -; CDR3 protein: CASSSGTGGEWNTEAFF; CDR3 DNA: TGTGCCAGCAGTTCCGGGACAGGGGGCGAATGGAACACTGAAGCTTTCTTT
D gene: -; J gene: TRBJ2-1; V gene: TRBV18; clone size: many; CDR3 protein: CASSPNNEQFF; CDR3 DNA: TGTGCCAGCTCCCCTAACAATGAGCAGTTCTTC
D gene: TRBD1; J gene: TRBJ1-5; V gene: TRBV7-2; clone size: medium-sized; CDR3 protein: CASSRWTGVNQPQHF; CDR3 DNA: TGTGCCAGCAGCCGATGGACAGGGGTCAATCAGCCCCAGCATTTT
D gene: -; J gene: TRBJ2-3; V gene: TRBV21-1; clone size: few; CDR3 protein: CASSKTPGLPKRGLTDTQYF; CDR3 DNA: TGTGCCAGCAGCAAAACGCCAGGGCTCCCAAAGCGCGGTCTCACAGATACGCAGTATTTT
D gene: TRBD2; J gene: TRBJ2-1; V gene: TRBV11-2; clone size: many; CDR3 protein: CASSPKTSGVQNEQFF; CDR3 DNA: TGTGCCAGCAGCCCAAAGACTAGCGGCGTTCAAAATGAGCAGTTCTTC
D gene: -; J gene: TRBJ2-1; V gene: TRBV29-1; clone size: many; CDR3 protein: CSLTLTYNEQFF; CDR3 DNA: TGCAGCTTAACACTTACCTACAATGAGCAGTTCTTC
D gene: TRBD2; J gene: TRBJ2-7; V gene: TRBV13; clone size: many; CDR3 protein: CASSSTQTSSGRHEQYF; CDR3 DNA: TGTGCCAGCAGCTCCACCCAAACATCTAGCGGGAGGCACGAGCAGTACTTC
D gene: TRBD1; J gene: TRBJ1-1; V gene: TRBV11-3; clone size: many; CDR3 protein: CASSPTPGQMNTEAFF; CDR3 DNA: TGTGCCAGCAGCCCTACTCCGGGACAGATGAACACTGAAGCTTTCTTT
D gene: TRBD2; J gene: TRBJ2-3; V gene: TRBV20-1; clone size: many; CDR3 protein: CSARLPLAGNTDTQYF; CDR3 DNA: TGCAGTGCTAGACTCCCACTAGCGGGGAACACAGATACGCAGTATTTT
D gene: -; J gene: TRBJ1-6; V gene: TRBV19; clone size: -; CDR3 protein: CASSIEPRTGSPLHF; CDR3 DNA: TGTGCCAGTAGTATAGAGCCCCGAACTGGTTCACCCCTCCACTTT
D gene: -; J gene: TRBJ1-3; V gene: TRBV6-5; clone size: few; CDR3 protein: CASKGAGNTIYF; CDR3 DNA: TGTGCCAGCAAGGGGGCTGGAAACACCATATATTTT
D gene: TRBD2; J gene: TRBJ2-1; V gene: TRBV7-3; clone size: many; CDR3 protein: CASSLIAGVGHNEQFF; CDR3 DNA: TGTGCCAGCAGCCTCATAGCGGGAGTAGGGCACAATGAGCAGTTCTTC
D gene: TRBD1; J gene: TRBJ2-6; V gene: TRBV3-1; clone size: many; CDR3 protein: CASSQGGTVLSGANVLTF; CDR3 DNA: TGTGCCAGCAGCCAAGGTGGGACAGTCCTCTCTGGGGCCAACGTCCTGACTTTC
D gene: TRBD1; J gene: TRBJ1-4; V gene: TRBV6-6; clone size: -; CDR3 protein: CASSKQGANEKLFF; CDR3 DNA: TGTGCCAGCAGTAAACAGGGGGCTAATGAAAAACTGTTTTTT
D gene: TRBD1; J gene: TRBJ2-7; V gene: TRBV5-5; clone size: many; CDR3 protein: CASSHRGLSYEQYF; CDR3 DNA: TGTGCCAGCAGCCACAGGGGGCTCTCCTACGAGCAGTACTTC
D gene: -; J gene: TRBJ2-7; V gene: TRBV5-1; clone size: many; CDR3 protein: CASSLGSGAEQYF; CDR3 DNA: TGCGCCAGCAGCTTGGGGTCAGGGGCCGAGCAGTACTTC
D gene: -; J gene: TRBJ2-7; V gene: TRBV29-1; clone size: many; CDR3 protein: CSVADGAYEQYF; CDR3 DNA: TGCAGCGTCGCTGACGGAGCCTACGAGCAGTACTTC
D gene: -; J gene: TRBJ2-3; V gene: TRBV12-2; clone size: many; CDR3 protein: CASRLLVGRTDTQYF; CDR3 DNA: TGTGCAAGTCGCTTATTAGTCGGACGCACAGATACGCAGTATTTT
D gene: -; J gene: TRBJ1-1; V gene: TRBV5-1; clone size: -; CDR3 protein: CASSLEPGEMNTEAFF; CDR3 DNA: TGCGCCAGCAGCTTGGAGCCAGGGGAAATGAACACTGAAGCTTTCTTT
D gene: -; J gene: TRBJ2-3; V gene: TRBV5-1; clone size: -; CDR3 protein: CASSLAPSSPGTDTQYF; CDR3 DNA: TGCGCCAGCAGCTTGGCCCCAAGCTCCCCTGGCACAGATACGCAGTATTTT
D gene: -; J gene: TRBJ1-2; V gene: TRBV20-1; clone size: -; CDR3 protein: CSARIGGRNYGYTF; CDR3 DNA: TGCAGTGCTAGAATAGGGGGAAGGAACTATGGCTACACCTTC
D gene: -; J gene: TRBJ2-6; V gene: TRBV7-9; clone size: many; CDR3 protein: CASSLPGVSSGANVLTF; CDR3 DNA: TGTGCCAGCAGCTTACCGGGCGTAAGCTCTGGGGCCAACGTCCTGACTTTC
D gene: -; J gene: TRBJ2-1; V gene: TRBV7-2; clone size: many; CDR3 protein: CASSLMWLGDNEQFF; CDR3 DNA: TGTGCCAGCAGCTTAATGTGGCTAGGCGACAATGAGCAGTTCTTC
D gene: TRBD1; J gene: TRBJ2-5; V gene: TRBV4-2; clone size: many; CDR3 protein: CASSQDSSRTGAVGTQYF; CDR3 DNA: TGTGCCAGCAGCCAAGATTCTTCCCGGACAGGGGCCGTCGGGACCCAGTACTTC
D gene: TRBD1; J gene: TRBJ2-1; V gene: TRBV27; clone size: many; CDR3 protein: CASRLPGGQGAPEQFF; CDR3 DNA: TGTGCCAGCAGGCTGCCCGGGGGACAGGGGGCGCCCGAGCAGTTCTTC
D gene: -; J gene: TRBJ1-2; V gene: TRBV7-8; clone size: many; CDR3 protein: CASRPPTVNYGYTF; CDR3 DNA: TGTGCCAGCAGGCCACCAACAGTAAACTATGGCTACACCTTC
D gene: -; J gene: TRBJ1-1; V gene: TRBV12-3/TRBV12-4; clone size: -; CDR3 protein: CASSPGVNTEAFF; CDR3 DNA: TGTGCCAGCAGTCCCGGCGTGAACACTGAAGCTTTCTTT
D gene: -; J gene: TRBJ2-7; V gene: TRBV7-9; clone size: medium-sized; CDR3 protein: CASSPGLIAYEQYF; CDR3 DNA: TGTGCCAGCAGCCCGGGACTCATAGCCTACGAGCAGTACTTC
D gene: TRBD2; J gene: TRBJ2-4; V gene: TRBV7-9; clone size: medium-sized; CDR3 protein: CASSITSEGIQYF; CDR3 DNA: TGTGCCAGCAGCATCACTAGCGAGGGCATTCAGTACTTC
D gene: -; J gene: TRBJ2-3; V gene: TRBV20-1; clone size: -; CDR3 protein: CSARGTQPLGRRYTQYF; CDR3 DNA: TGCAGTGCTAGAGGAACACAGCCACTAGGCAGGAGGTACACGCAGTATTTT
D gene: -; J gene: TRBJ1-2; V gene: TRBV4-1; clone size: many; CDR3 protein: CASSQDFLYGYTF; CDR3 DNA: TGCGCCAGCAGCCAAGATTTTCTTTATGGCTACACCTTC
D gene: -; J gene: TRBJ2-7; V gene: TRBV5-1; clone size: -; CDR3 protein: CASRTGTTTYEQYF; CDR3 DNA: TGCGCCAGCCGAACCGGGACAACCACCTACGAGCAGTACTTC
D gene: -; J gene: TRBJ2-7; V gene: TRBV7-2; clone size: many; CDR3 protein: CASSLEGGTTREQYF; CDR3 DNA: TGTGCCAGCAGCTTAGAAGGTGGAACAACACGCGAGCAGTACTTC
D gene: -; J gene: TRBJ2-1; V gene: TRBV18; clone size: -; CDR3 protein: CASSTGQGLNNEQFF; CDR3 DNA: TGTGCCAGCTCAACTGGGCAGGGACTTAACAATGAGCAGTTCTTC
D gene: -; J gene: TRBJ1-6; V gene: TRBV6-5; clone size: many; CDR3 protein: CASSFYLPGSPYSPLHF; CDR3 DNA: TGTGCCAGCAGTTTTTACCTACCGGGATCACCTTATTCACCCCTCCACTTT
D gene: -; J gene: TRBJ1-4; V gene: TRBV3-1; clone size: many; CDR3 protein: CASSQGTDGFEKLFF; CDR3 DNA: TGTGCCAGCAGCCAAGGGACGGATGGTTTTGAAAAACTGTTTTTT
D gene: TRBD2; J gene: TRBJ2-1; V gene: TRBV19; clone size: medium-sized; CDR3 protein: CASSSRLAGGLGEQFF; CDR3 DNA: TGTGCCAGTAGTTCCAGACTAGCGGGGGGCCTTGGTGAGCAGTTCTTC
D gene: -; J gene: TRBJ2-1; V gene: TRBV11-2; clone size: many; CDR3 protein: CASSLVFGYGEQFF; CDR3 DNA: TGTGCCAGCAGCTTAGTTTTCGGGTATGGTGAGCAGTTCTTC
D gene: TRBD2; J gene: TRBJ2-3; V gene: TRBV7-9; clone size: many; CDR3 protein: CASSSSGSGTDTQYF; CDR3 DNA: TGTGCCAGCAGTTCTAGCGGGAGCGGCACAGATACGCAGTATTTT
D gene: -; J gene: TRBJ1-5; V gene: TRBV7-2; clone size: once; CDR3 protein: CASSTRPGPQGDQPQHF; CDR3 DNA: TGTGCCAGCAGCACTCGACCGGGACCCCAAGGAGATCAGCCCCAGCATTTT
D gene: -; J gene: TRBJ2-7; V gene: TRBV6-6; clone size: few; CDR3 protein: CASSSGGQIKTYEQYF; CDR3 DNA: TGTGCCAGCAGCTCCGGCGGACAGATTAAAACCTACGAGCAGTACTTC
D gene: -; J gene: TRBJ1-1; V gene: TRBV6-5; clone size: many; CDR3 protein: CASSYSAAVNTEAFF; CDR3 DNA: TGTGCCAGCAGTTACTCGGCAGCCGTGAACACTGAAGCTTTCTTT
D gene: TRBD1; J gene: TRBJ2-7; V gene: TRBV5-5; clone size: many; CDR3 protein: CASSLAGDSYEQYF; CDR3 DNA: TGTGCCAGCAGCTTGGCAGGGGACAGCTACGAGCAGTACTTC
D gene: -; J gene: TRBJ1-2; V gene: TRBV12-3/TRBV12-4; clone size: medium-sized; CDR3 protein: CASSLQGSYGYTF; CDR3 DNA: TGTGCCAGCAGTTTACAGGGGTCGTATGGCTACACCTTC
D gene: TRBD2; J gene: TRBJ2-2; V gene: TRBV5-1; clone size: many; CDR3 protein: CASSPPGREDTGELFF; CDR3 DNA: TGCGCCAGCTCCCCCCCTGGGAGGGAGGACACCGGGGAGCTGTTTTTT